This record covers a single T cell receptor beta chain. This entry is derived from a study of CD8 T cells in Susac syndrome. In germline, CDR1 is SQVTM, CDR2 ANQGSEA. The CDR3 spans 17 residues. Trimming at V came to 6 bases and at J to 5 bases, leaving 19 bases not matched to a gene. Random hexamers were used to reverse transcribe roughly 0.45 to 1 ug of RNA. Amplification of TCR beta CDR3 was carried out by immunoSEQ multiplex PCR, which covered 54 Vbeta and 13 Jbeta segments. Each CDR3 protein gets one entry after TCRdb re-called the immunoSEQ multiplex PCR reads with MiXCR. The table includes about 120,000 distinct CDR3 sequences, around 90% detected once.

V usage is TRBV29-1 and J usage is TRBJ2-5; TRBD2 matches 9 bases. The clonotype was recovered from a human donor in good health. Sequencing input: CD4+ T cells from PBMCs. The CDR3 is CSVPFWAGGPGRETQYF. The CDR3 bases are TGCAGCGTCCCCTTCTGGGCGGGAGGGCCGGGGAGGGAGACCCAGTACTTC.